This is a list of T cell receptor beta chains from one sample in a study of cytomegalovirus exposure and HLA in healthy donors. Sequenced by immunoSEQ multiplex PCR; TCRdb stores in-frame clones only, minus some. The sample yields approximately 150,000 clones, 84% seen once. The specimen sequenced was PBMCs. Source of these receptors: a girl between 5 and 17 years old in good health and CMV-seropositive. CDR3s include the opening cysteine and the closing phenylalanine or tryptophan. D genes are given only for firm matches. Some rows mark clone size as missing; the rest say once, few, many or name a class of expanded clone.

J | size | V | length | D | CDR3 | DNA
TRBJ1-2 | NA | TRBV28 | 14 | NA | CASSFLVGQQEQTF | TGTGCCAGCAGTTTTCTTGTCGGTCAGCAGGAACAGACCTTC
TRBJ1-2 | NA | TRBV10-3 | 13 | TRBD1 | CAISGTGDSGYTF | TGTGCCATCAGCGGGACAGGGGATAGTGGCTACACCTTC
TRBJ2-3 | few | TRBV6-4 | 16 | NA | CASSDVGGGGTDTQYF | TGTGCCAGCAGTGACGTTGGGGGGGGCGGCACAGATACGCAGTATTTT
TRBJ1-2 | NA | TRBV4-1 | 14 | TRBD1 | CASSHRQGIYGYTF | TGCGCCAGCAGCCACAGACAGGGGATATATGGCTACACCTTC
TRBJ1-2 | NA | TRBV11-3 | 12 | TRBD1 | CASSLGQGEVTF | TGTGCCAGCAGCTTAGGACAGGGAGAGGTCACCTTC
TRBJ2-2 | NA | TRBV5-4 | 19 | TRBD2 | CASSLVPASGGGRAGELFF | TGTGCCAGCAGCTTGGTTCCGGCTAGCGGGGGAGGTAGGGCCGGGGAGCTGTTTTTT
TRBJ2-6 | NA | TRBV27 | 14 | NA | CASSFSSGANVLTF | TGTGCCAGCAGTTTTAGCTCTGGGGCCAACGTCCTGACTTTC
TRBJ2-3 | NA | TRBV27 | 16 | TRBD2 | CASSPYTSGGADTQYF | TGTGCCAGCAGTCCTTACACTAGCGGGGGGGCAGATACGCAGTATTTT
TRBJ1-6 | NA | TRBV5-8 | 16 | NA | CASSFKQGAYNSPLHF | TGTGCCAGCAGCTTCAAACAGGGCGCCTATAATTCACCCCTCCACTTT
TRBJ1-2 | NA | TRBV6-1 | 16 | TRBD1 | CASSGPGTGVNYGYTF | TGTGCCAGCAGTGGGCCCGGGACAGGGGTTAACTATGGCTACACCTTC
TRBJ1-2 | NA | TRBV5-5 | 15 | TRBD1 | CASSNPGTDVYGYTF | TGTGCCAGCAGCAATCCCGGGACAGACGTCTATGGCTACACCTTC
TRBJ1-2 | few | TRBV2 | 16 | NA | CASTRLLDRYNYGYTF | TGTGCCAGCACTCGGCTTTTGGACAGATATAACTATGGCTACACCTTC
TRBJ2-7 | NA | TRBV7-9 | 15 | NA | CASSFTGSYSYEQYF | TGTGCCAGCAGCTTCACAGGGTCCTACTCCTACGAGCAGTACTTC
TRBJ2-5 | NA | TRBV15 | 16 | TRBD2 | CATSRDRASGSETQYF | TGTGCCACCAGCAGAGATCGGGCTAGCGGGAGTGAGACCCAGTACTTC
TRBJ2-1 | NA | TRBV20-1 | 11 | NA | CSALGGYEQFF | TGCAGTGCCTTGGGGGGATATGAGCAGTTCTTC
TRBJ1-5 | NA | TRBV6-6 | 15 | NA | CASIPGGFSNQPQHF | TGTGCCAGCATTCCGGGGGGGTTTAGCAATCAGCCCCAGCATTTT
TRBJ1-1 | NA | TRBV5-8 | 15 | TRBD1 | CASSGLTGGTTEAFF | TGTGCCAGCAGCGGGCTCACAGGGGGGACCACTGAAGCTTTCTTT
TRBJ2-1 | NA | TRBV12-5 | 12 | NA | CASGAPNNEQFF | TGTGCTAGTGGGGCCCCGAACAATGAGCAGTTCTTC
TRBJ2-3 | NA | TRBV2 | 16 | TRBD2 | CASSEMIAGGTDTQYF | TGTGCCAGCAGTGAAATGATAGCGGGGGGCACAGATACGCAGTATTTT
TRBJ1-2 | NA | TRBV12-5 | 12 | NA | CASGAGGYGYTF | TGTGCTAGTGGTGCAGGAGGCTATGGCTACACCTTC
TRBJ2-5 | NA | TRBV6-5 | 14 | TRBD2 | CASSRGGYQETQYF | TGTGCCAGCAGCCGCGGGGGGTACCAAGAGACCCAGTACTTC
TRBJ2-5 | NA | TRBV5-1 | 16 | NA | CASTRTALGAKETQYF | TGCGCCAGCACCCGGACAGCCCTAGGGGCCAAAGAGACCCAGTACTTC
TRBJ1-1 | NA | TRBV6-5 | 13 | NA | CASSYTGDTEAFF | TGTGCCAGCAGTTACACGGGAGACACTGAAGCTTTCTTT
TRBJ2-1 | NA | TRBV7-6 | 15 | NA | CASSLEGGGGRKQFF | TGTGCCAGCAGCTTAGAAGGGGGGGGAGGGAGGAAGCAGTTCTTC